The present T cell receptor (beta chain) was sequenced within a study of T cells after yellow fever vaccination. The V end lost 1 base, the J end lost 3 bases, and 6 bases lay between the germline ends. The CDR3 contains 14 residues. Germline-derived CDR1 and CDR2 are SGHTA and FQGNSA. 5'RACE template switching generated TCR cDNA, adding a universal primer site and UMIs. TCRdb re-analysed the 5' RACE reads in MiXCR, keeping a single row per CDR3 protein. The sample includes about 63,000 distinct CDR3 sequences, 7.4% of them seen just once. About this clonotype: Its antigen is still unknown.

Study-wide findings and caveats: In post-booster samples, most primary-vaccination clones reappeared (approximately 96% CD4, 88% CD8).

The sequence derives from a man aged 25 to 40 who received the YFV17D yellow fever vaccine. Source: CD8+ T cells sorted from PBMCs, taken 15 days after the yellow fever booster vaccination. V gene TRBV7-2 combines with J gene TRBJ1-4; D is uncertain. This CDR3 is CASSLDRANEKLFF. CDR3 DNA sequence: TGTGCCAGCAGCTTAGACAGAGCTAATGAAAAACTGTTTTTT. The full variable domain, rest sourced from reference TRBV7-2 and TRBJ1-4, is GAGVSQSPSNKVTEKGKDVELRCDPISGHTALYWYRQSLGQGLEFLIYFQGNSAPDKSGLPSDRFSAERTGGSVSTLTIQRTQQEDSAVYLCASSLDRANEKLFFGSGTQLSVL.